The 23 T cell receptor beta chains reported below all come from one sample, sequenced in a study of blood T cell repertoires in COVID-19. TCRdb's copy holds only in-frame clones and misses some; the assay was immunoSEQ multiplex PCR. The profile shows more than 300,000 clones, more than 70% of them singletons. Material: peripheral blood. Receptors originate from a woman in her thirties with COVID-19, enrolled during active disease.

The chain couples TRBV9 to TRBJ2-5, with 8 nucleotides matching TRBD2. This CDR3 region has 14 residues. Germline V gives CDR1 SGDLS, CDR2 YYNGEE. Trimming cost V 3 bases and J 4 bases; bases outside gene matches: 5. CDR3 protein: CASSDSRGGETQYF. The CDR3 DNA is TGTGCCAGCAGCGACTCACGGGGGGGAGAGACCCAGTACTTC.

The V and J genes are TRBV6-5 and TRBJ2-3, with 7 bases that match TRBD2. The V gene's germline CDR1 is MNHEY and CDR2 SVGAGI. CDR3 length equals 14 residues. J lost 3 bases, V lost 6 bases, and 6 bases had no gene match. For the CDR3, the DNA is TGTGCCAGCAGCCGTAGCGGGTTGACAGATACGCAGTATTTT. Protein sequence: CASSRSGLTDTQYF.

This clone was seen only a few times. This chain connects TRBV9 to TRBJ1-2, with a tentative D call TRBD1 (6 bases). Between the trimmed V and J ends, which lost 3 bases and 5 bases, there was a span of 14 bases. CDR3 length: 14 amino acids. The germline CDR1 and CDR2 sequences are SGDLS and YYNGEE. The CDR3 coding sequence is TGTGCCAGCAGCGGGACGACAGGCAGTTATGGCTACACCTTC. Translating gives CASSGTTGSYGYTF.

The CDR3 DNA follows: TGTGCCATTCCCTCCCTTGGACTAGCCCCAGGGGGCGGGGAGCTGTTTTTT. Its translation: CAIPSLGLAPGGGELFF. The V call is TRBV28, the J call TRBJ2-2; D perhaps matches TRBD2 (8 bases). This CDR3 contains 17 residues. Germline V gives CDR1 MDHEN, CDR2 SYDVKM. The germline V and J ends were trimmed by 10 bases and 7 bases, with 28 bases remaining between them.

The gene calls are TRBV5-4 and TRBJ2-5; 9 positions agree with TRBD1. The trim removed 2 bases at V and 5 bases at J, leaving 4 bases unmatched. This CDR3 is 14 amino acids long. CDR1 is SGHNT, CDR2 YYREEE, per germline (reference sequence). The chain's CDR3 is CASSFGGQGETQYF. The CDR3 DNA follows: TGTGCCAGCAGCTTCGGAGGACAGGGGGAGACCCAGTACTTC.

The chain uses TRBV7-2 and TRBJ2-2; D might be TRBD1 (5 bases). Germline V gene lookup returns CDR1 SGHTA and CDR2 FQGNSA. The CDR3 is 14 amino acids. Trimming stripped 2 bases from V and 6 bases from J, with 10 bases between. The CDR3 DNA sequence: TGTGCCAGCAGCTTATGGCAGGGCCCCGGGGAGCTGTTTTTT. Residues: CASSLWQGPGELFF.

This CDR3 is CAWSVGAGGNIQYF. The CDR3 DNA reads TGTGCCTGGAGCGTAGGGGCTGGGGGCAACATTCAGTACTTC. V is TRBV30 and J is TRBJ2-4, with TRBD1 as a possible D gene (6 bases). Looked up from germline, CDR1 is GTSNPN and CDR2 is SVGIG (reference sequence). The CDR3 is 14 residues long. Trimming removed 3 bases from V and 7 bases from J, with 16 bases in between. Variable domain in full (rest from reference TRBV30 and TRBJ2-4): SQTIHQWPATLVQPVGSPLSLECTVEGTSNPNLYWYRQAAGRGLQLLFYSVGIGQISSEVPQNLSASRPQDRQFILSSKKLLLSDSGFYLCAWSVGAGGNIQYFGAGTRLSVL.

V and J are TRBV11-3 and TRBJ2-1; 11 positions agree with TRBD1. V lost 5 bases, J lost 4 bases, and 7 bases stayed unmatched. The CDR3 contains 16 residues. CDR1 and CDR2 (germline): SGHNT, YENEEA. The CDR3 DNA reads as TGTGCCAGCAGCCCCGGGACAGGGGGAGGGTACAATGAGCAGTTCTTC. Amino acids: CASSPGTGGGYNEQFF.

The genes are TRBV28 and TRBJ2-7; D gene uncertain. Trimming removed 3 bases at V and 3 bases at J, with 6 bases between. CDR3 size: 12 residues. Germline lookup yields CDR1 MDHEN and CDR2 SYDVKM. The CDR3 sequence: CASSLRLYEQYF. The CDR3 DNA reads as TGTGCCAGCAGTTTGCGTCTCTACGAGCAGTACTTC.

This chain connects TRBV30 to TRBJ2-7; D remains ambiguous. The CDR3 runs to 13 residues. Germline V gene data show CDR1 as GTSNPN and CDR2 as SVGIG (reference sequence). Trimming removed 3 bases from V and 4 bases from J, with 13 bases in between. DNA for the CDR3: TGTGCCTGGAGCCCCCCAAGCGATTACGAGCAGTACTTC. This gives the protein CAWSPPSDYEQYF. Looking up the rest from reference TRBV30 and TRBJ2-7 gives the full variable domain: SQTIHQWPATLVQPVGSPLSLECTVEGTSNPNLYWYRQAAGRGLQLLFYSVGIGQISSEVPQNLSASRPQDRQFILSSKKLLLSDSGFYLCAWSPPSDYEQYFGPGTRLTVT.

This clone was recorded only once. V and J are TRBV7-8 and TRBJ2-5; 13 positions agree with TRBD2. The CDR3 is 16 residues long. The ends lost 2 bases at V and 6 bases at J; junction bases unmatched: 6. Looked up from germline, CDR1 is SGHVS and CDR2 is FQNEAQ. CDR3 in DNA: TGTGCCAGCAGCTTAATACTAGCGGGAGGGCCGCAGACCCAGTACTTC. Protein sequence: CASSLILAGGPQTQYF.

A single count supports this clone. V gene TRBV18 combines with J gene TRBJ2-7, with TRBD1 identical over 7 bases. Germline trimming cut 5 bases from V and 4 bases from J; bases unmatched to any gene: 8. The CDR3 runs to 14 residues. Germline V gene lookup returns CDR1 KGHSH and CDR2 LQKENI. The CDR3 DNA reads TGTGCCAGCTCAACTCGACAGGGCAGGTACGAGCAGTACTTC. This sequence encodes CASSTRQGRYEQYF.

The V gene is TRBV11-3, the J gene TRBJ2-1; 7 bases fit TRBD2. Per the germline V gene, CDR1 is SGHNT and CDR2 is YENEEA. The CDR3 spans 14 residues. Losses at the gene ends were 6 bases for V and 9 bases for J; bases not matched to a gene: 11. CDR3 amino acids: CASSPERGGGEQFF. The CDR3 DNA sequence: TGTGCCAGCAGTCCCGAACGTGGGGGGGGTGAGCAGTTCTTC.

The chain uses TRBV12-2 and TRBJ2-5; TRBD1, the table's D call, was not compared with the DNA. TRBV12-2 is noted as a pseudogene. The CDR3 runs 18 residues. The CDR3 here is CASRLAKTGGDSQETQYF. The CDR3 DNA sequence: TGTGCAAGTCGCTTAGCCAAGACAGGGGGAGATAGCCAAGAGACCCAGTACTTC.

This clone came up once. The CDR3: CASSLVAGAAYEQYF. In DNA, the CDR3 is TGTGCCAGCAGCTTAGTCGCAGGGGCAGCCTACGAGCAGTACTTC. The chain has TRBV11-1 and TRBJ2-7; D is perhaps TRBD1 (6 bases). V lost 1 base and J 2 bases, leaving 12 bases between the germline ends. The CDR3 runs 15 residues. Germline values: CDR1 SGHAT, CDR2 FQDESV (reference sequence).

This chain connects TRBV18 to TRBJ1-4; 8 bases match TRBD1. The CDR3 totals 16 residues. The germline gives CDR1 KGHSH, CDR2 LQKENI. Germline trimming cut 3 bases from V and 0 bases from J; bases unmatched to any gene: 3. The CDR3 here is CASSPGTGATNEKLFF. DNA for the CDR3: TGTGCCAGCTCACCGGGGACAGGCGCAACTAATGAAAAACTGTTTTTT.

As DNA, the CDR3 is TGCGCCAGCAGCCTGTGGTTCACTTCGAACACCGGGGAGCTGTTTTTT. As protein: CASSLWFTSNTGELFF. The chain recombines TRBV4-3 with TRBJ2-2; D is undetermined. Germline CDR1 is LGHNA and CDR2 is YSLEER. Trimming pared 4 bases from V and 0 bases from J, leaving 12 bases between. The CDR3 totals 16 residues.

The gene calls are TRBV30 and TRBJ2-5; the match to TRBD2 covers 14 bases. Germline CDR1 and CDR2: GTSNPN and SVGIG (reference sequence). CDR3 length: 16 amino acids. The V segment lost 2 bases and the J segment 1 base; nucleotides outside the gene matches: 3. The CDR3 here is CAWSLGLAGGQETQYF. In DNA form, the CDR3 reads TGTGCCTGGAGTCTAGGACTAGCGGGAGGCCAAGAGACCCAGTACTTC.

V usage is TRBV9 and J usage is TRBJ2-1; 9 bases agree with TRBD2. Germline V gene lookup returns CDR1 SGDLS and CDR2 YYNGEE. The ends lost 4 bases at V and 6 bases at J; junction bases unmatched: 11. This CDR3 region has 16 residues. CDR3 DNA: TGTGCCAGCAGCCCCCGGGCTAGCGGGACTGGCAATGAGCAGTTCTTC. This codes for CASSPRASGTGNEQFF.

The chain links TRBV7-9 to TRBJ1-1; 7 nucleotides line up with TRBD1. The CDR3 covers 13 residues. Germline loops: CDR1 SEHNR, CDR2 FQNEAQ (reference sequence). Trimming took 4 bases from V and 3 from J; bases not matched to a gene: 2. The CDR3 loop is CASSSDRDTEAFF. The CDR3 DNA reads TGTGCCAGCAGCTCCGACAGGGACACTGAAGCTTTCTTT.

J is TRBJ2-7 and V is TRBV29-1, with D tentatively TRBD2 (5 bases). CDR1 is SQVTM, CDR2 ANQGSEA, per germline. The CDR3 runs 13 residues. With 3 bases removed from V and 5 bases from J, the gap between germline ends came to 14 bases. The CDR3 loop is CSVDSPRGNEQYF. The CDR3 DNA sequence: TGCAGCGTTGATAGCCCACGGGGAAACGAGCAGTACTTC.

V usage is TRBV6-2 or TRBV6-3 and J usage is TRBJ2-5, with D uncertain. Germline CDR1 reads MNHEY; CDR2 reads SVGEGT. This CDR3 is 11 amino acids long. The germline V and J ends were trimmed by 4 bases and 2 bases, with 2 bases remaining between them. CDR3 sequence: CASSSQETQYF. DNA of the CDR3: TGTGCCAGCAGTTCACAAGAGACCCAGTACTTC.

This clone appeared a few times. This chain links TRBV30 with TRBJ2-1, with D perhaps TRBD1 (6 bases). The CDR3 sequence is 12 residues long. The V and J ends lost 4 bases and 8 bases respectively, with 12 bases between them. Per germline, CDR1 GTSNPN and CDR2 SVGIG (reference sequence). This chain's CDR3 is CAWNGQNDEQFF. CDR3 DNA sequence: TGTGCCTGGAATGGACAGAACGATGAGCAGTTCTTC.